This T cell receptor beta chain was sequenced during a study of post-analysis software for immune sequencing data. Study as a whole: In terms of disease course, relapsing-remitting, secondary progressive and progressive-relapsing multiple sclerosis were included. Findings of the study overall: Samples sharing a preparation batch grouped tightly together when assessed by F measure. Significantly lower normalized Chao1 diversity was seen in multiple sclerosis patients than in controls. A few TRBV segments appeared more often in patients than in controls, and TRBV5-6, TRBV5-1 and TRBV20-1 were among these.

A remark on this clonotype: Its specificity is not known.

cDNA libraries for TCR beta contained unique molecular identifiers. Out of 1 to 10 million T cells, 450,000 to 600,000 cDNA molecules were generated. From the PCR reads, TCRdb called clonotypes with MiXCR, one entry per CDR3 protein. In the table there are about 210,000 distinct CDR3 sequences, roughly 30% of which are singletons. Germline-derived CDR1 and CDR2 are MDHEN and SYDVKM. This CDR3 has 14 residues. V gave up 7 bases and J gave up 9 bases, with 21 bases separating them. The sample comprised blood. The sequence came from a girl aged 2-17 years with multiple sclerosis. This chain links TRBV28 with TRBJ1-1, with D tentatively TRBD1 (6 bases). The CDR3 sequence is CASTSPLKGEKAFF. Written as DNA, the CDR3 is TGTGCCAGCACTTCACCTCTTAAGGGGGAAAAAGCTTTCTTT.